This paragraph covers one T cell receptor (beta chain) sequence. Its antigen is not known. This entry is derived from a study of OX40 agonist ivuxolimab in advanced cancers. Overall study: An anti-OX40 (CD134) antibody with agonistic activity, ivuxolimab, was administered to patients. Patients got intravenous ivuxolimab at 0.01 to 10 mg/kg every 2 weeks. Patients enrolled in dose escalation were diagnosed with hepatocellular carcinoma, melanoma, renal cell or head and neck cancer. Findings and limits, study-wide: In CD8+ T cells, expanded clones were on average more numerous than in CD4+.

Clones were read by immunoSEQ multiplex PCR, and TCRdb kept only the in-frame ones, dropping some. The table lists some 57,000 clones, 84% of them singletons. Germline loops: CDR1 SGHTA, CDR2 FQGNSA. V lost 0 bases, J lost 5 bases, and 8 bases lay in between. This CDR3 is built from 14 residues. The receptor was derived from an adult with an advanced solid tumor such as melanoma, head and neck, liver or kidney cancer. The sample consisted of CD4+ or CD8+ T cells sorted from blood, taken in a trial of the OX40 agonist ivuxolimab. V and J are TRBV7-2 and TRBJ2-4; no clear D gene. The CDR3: CASSLAGRQNIQYF. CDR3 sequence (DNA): TGTGCCAGCAGCTTAGCTGGAAGGCAAAACATTCAGTACTTC.